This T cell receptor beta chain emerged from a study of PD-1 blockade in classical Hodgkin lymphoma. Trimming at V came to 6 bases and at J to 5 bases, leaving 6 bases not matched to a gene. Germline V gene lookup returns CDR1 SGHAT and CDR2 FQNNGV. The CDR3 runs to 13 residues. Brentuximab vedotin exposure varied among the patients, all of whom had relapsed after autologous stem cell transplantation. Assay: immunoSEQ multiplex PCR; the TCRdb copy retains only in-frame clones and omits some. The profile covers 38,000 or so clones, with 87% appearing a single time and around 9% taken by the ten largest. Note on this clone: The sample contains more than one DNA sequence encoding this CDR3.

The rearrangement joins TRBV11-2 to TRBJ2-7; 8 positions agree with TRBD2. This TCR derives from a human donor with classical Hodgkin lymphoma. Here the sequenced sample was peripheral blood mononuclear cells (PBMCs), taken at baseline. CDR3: CASSAAGGHEQYF. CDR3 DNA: TGTGCCAGCAGTGCGGCGGGGGGTCACGAGCAGTACTTC. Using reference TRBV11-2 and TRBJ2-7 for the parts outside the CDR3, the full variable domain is EAGVAQSPRYKIIEKRQSVAFWCNPISGHATLYWYQQILGQGPKLLIQFQNNGVVDDSQLPKDRFSAERLKGVDSTLKIQPAKLEDSAVYLCASSAAGGHEQYFGPGTRLTVT.